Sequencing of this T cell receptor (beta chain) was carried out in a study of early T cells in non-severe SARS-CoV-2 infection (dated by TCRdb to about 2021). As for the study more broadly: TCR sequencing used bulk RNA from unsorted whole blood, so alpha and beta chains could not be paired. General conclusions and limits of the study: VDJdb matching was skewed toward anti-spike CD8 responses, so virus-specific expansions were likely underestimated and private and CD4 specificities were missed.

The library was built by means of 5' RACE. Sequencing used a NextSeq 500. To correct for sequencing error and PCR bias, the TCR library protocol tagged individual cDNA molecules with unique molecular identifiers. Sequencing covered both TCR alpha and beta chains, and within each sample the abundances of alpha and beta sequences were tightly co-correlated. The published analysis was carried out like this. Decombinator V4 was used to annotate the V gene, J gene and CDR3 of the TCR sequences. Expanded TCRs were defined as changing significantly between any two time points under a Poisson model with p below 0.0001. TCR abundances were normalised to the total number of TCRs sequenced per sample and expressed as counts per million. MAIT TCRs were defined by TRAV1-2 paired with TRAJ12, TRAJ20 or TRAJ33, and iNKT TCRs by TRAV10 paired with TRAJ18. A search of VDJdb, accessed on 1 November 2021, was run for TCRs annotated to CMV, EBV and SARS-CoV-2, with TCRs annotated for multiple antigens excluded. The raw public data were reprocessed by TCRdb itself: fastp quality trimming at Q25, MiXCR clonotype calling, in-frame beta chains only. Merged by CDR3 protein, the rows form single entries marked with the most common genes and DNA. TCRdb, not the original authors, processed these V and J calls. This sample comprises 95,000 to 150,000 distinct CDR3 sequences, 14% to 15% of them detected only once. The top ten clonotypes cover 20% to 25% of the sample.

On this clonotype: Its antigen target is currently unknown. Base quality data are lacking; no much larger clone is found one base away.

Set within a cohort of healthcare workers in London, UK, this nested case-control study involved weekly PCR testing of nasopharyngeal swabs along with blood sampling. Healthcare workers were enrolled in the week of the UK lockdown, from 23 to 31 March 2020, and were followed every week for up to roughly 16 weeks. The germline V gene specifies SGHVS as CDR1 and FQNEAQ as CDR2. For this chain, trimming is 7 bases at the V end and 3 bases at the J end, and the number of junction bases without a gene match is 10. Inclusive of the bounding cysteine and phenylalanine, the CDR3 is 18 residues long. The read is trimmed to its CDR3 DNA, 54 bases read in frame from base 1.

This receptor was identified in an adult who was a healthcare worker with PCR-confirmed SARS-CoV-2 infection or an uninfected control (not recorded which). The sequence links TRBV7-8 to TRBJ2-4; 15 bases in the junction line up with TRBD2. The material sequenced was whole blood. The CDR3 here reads CASTPWTSGGAGKNIQYF. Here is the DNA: TGTGCCAGCACCCCTTGGACTAGCGGGGGGGCGGGCAAAAACATTCAGTACTTC. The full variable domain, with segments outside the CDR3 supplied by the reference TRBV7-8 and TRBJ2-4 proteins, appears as GAGVSQSPRYKVAKRGQDVALRCDPISGHVSLFWYQQALGQGPEFLTYFQNEAQLDKSGLPSDRFFAERPEGSVSTLKIQRTQQEDSAVYLCASTPWTSGGAGKNIQYFGAGTRLSVL.